These 30 T cell receptor beta chains came from one sample sequenced in a study of cytotoxic CD8 clonotypes in ibrutinib-treated CLL (dated by TCRdb to the early 2020s). The sample's time point label, in plain terms: around 25 months on ibrutinib. Preparation of the library involved the immunoSEQ multiplex PCR assay. The source is immuneACCESS, and TCRdb retained only in-frame sequences with V and J called. Part of the clones is not carried over; for the studies checked, unresolved V genes explain less than half of this, and the remainder is unexplained. For this sample the table gives over 150,000 clones, of which around three quarters were detected only once. Of the sample, under 15% falls within the top ten clones. The material sequenced was PBMCs, taken after 24 months of ibrutinib treatment. Source of these receptors: a human donor with chronic lymphocytic leukemia.

This clone was detected a few times. Other nucleotide sequences in the sample specify the same CDR3. The chain has TRBV10-3 and TRBJ2-5, with D perhaps TRBD1 (5 bases). V lost 4 bases and J lost 5, with 5 bases in between. This CDR3 has 11 residues. Germline CDR1 is ENHRY and CDR2 is SYGVKD. The CDR3 coding sequence is TGTGCCATCAGTGGGGGCGAGACCCAGTACTTC. Amino acid sequence: CAISGGETQYF.

This clone turned up a few times. The rearrangement uses TRBV27 and TRBJ1-1, with D unresolved. The CDR3 is 11 residues long. The V and J ends lost 6 bases and 0 bases respectively, with 2 bases between them. Germline CDR1 and CDR2: MNHEY and SMNVEV (reference sequence). The CDR3 sequence: CASRVNTEAFF. DNA for the CDR3: TGTGCCAGCAGGGTGAACACTGAAGCTTTCTTT.

The rearrangement uses TRBV6-4 and TRBJ1-1; D gene ambiguous. The CDR3 consists of 14 residues. Trimming pared 1 base from V and 1 base from J, leaving 7 bases between. Looked up from germline, CDR1 is MRHNA and CDR2 is SNTAGT. The CDR3 here is CASSDWPQNTEAFF. CDR3 bases: TGTGCCAGCAGTGACTGGCCACAGAACACTGAAGCTTTCTTT.

The rearrangement links TRBV28 to TRBJ2-3, with D possibly being TRBD2 (6 bases). The CDR3 runs 13 residues. Germline V lookup: CDR1 MDHEN, CDR2 SYDVKM. V lost 11 bases and J 1 base, leaving 13 bases between the germline ends. In DNA, the CDR3 is TGTGCCCACCGGGAGCTAGGCACAGATACGCAGTATTTT. It is translated as CAHRELGTDTQYF.

This sequence joins TRBV4-2 and TRBJ2-1, with 7 nucleotides matching TRBD2. This CDR3 has 15 amino acids. Germline CDR1 is LGHNA and CDR2 is YNFKEQ. V dropped 1 base and J dropped 9; count of bases not matched to a gene: 9. The CDR3 sequence is CASSQGGREEVEQFF. CDR3 coding DNA: TGTGCCAGCAGCCAAGGCGGACGGGAGGAGGTTGAGCAGTTCTTC.

The chain recombines TRBV7-6 with TRBJ2-5, with TRBD2 matching over 8 bases. CDR3 length equals 14 residues. V was pared by 8 bases and J by 6 bases, with 11 bases of the junction left unmatched. The germline V gene encodes CDR1 SGHVS and CDR2 FNYEAQ. The CDR3 DNA sequence: TGTGCCAGCCTCGGGGCGGGAGGTTGGCAGACCCAGTACTTC. It encodes CASLGAGGWQTQYF.

The chain employs TRBV7-8 and TRBJ1-2, with D unclear. This CDR3 is 14 amino acids long. V was trimmed by 2 bases and J by 2 bases, leaving 9 bases between them. The germline CDR1 and CDR2 sequences are SGHVS and FQNEAQ. In DNA, the CDR3 is TGTGCCAGCAGCTTAAGTCGCACCAACTATGGCTACACCTTC. Its translation is CASSLSRTNYGYTF.

CDR3 in amino acids: CASSRLLTYEQYF. The CDR3 bases are TGTGCCAGCAGCCGCCTCCTCACCTACGAGCAGTACTTC. V gene TRBV6-5 combines with J gene TRBJ2-7; no clear D. The V end lost 6 bases, the J end lost 2 bases, and 11 bases lay between the germline ends. The CDR3 covers 13 residues. Germline V lookup: CDR1 MNHEY, CDR2 SVGAGI.

This clone has only a few counts. The chain joins TRBV27 to TRBJ2-1; possible D gene TRBD2, 5 bases. With 4 bases removed from V and 6 bases from J, the gap between germline ends came to 13 bases. This CDR3 is 14 amino acids long. In germline, CDR1 is MNHEY, CDR2 SMNVEV (reference sequence). The DNA of the CDR3 is TGTGCCAGCAGTTATACCCTAGCTTCCAATGAGCAGTTCTTC. Translating gives CASSYTLASNEQFF.

This chain joins TRBV6-6 and TRBJ2-4; 10 nucleotides agree with TRBD1. The CDR3 is 14 amino acids. The ends lost 6 bases at V and 3 bases at J; junction bases unmatched: 2. Per germline, CDR1 MNHNY and CDR2 SVGAGI (reference sequence). The CDR3 region is CASRGTGDKNIQYF. The CDR3 DNA reads TGTGCCAGCAGGGGGACAGGGGACAAAAACATTCAGTACTTC.

The chain has TRBV9 and TRBJ2-7, with D tentatively TRBD2 (5 bases). V was clipped by 4 bases and J by 6 bases, with 14 bases between them. Germline V gene data show CDR1 as SGDLS and CDR2 as YYNGEE. The CDR3 extends over 13 amino acids. CDR3 sequence reads: CASSPQGLAEQYF. CDR3 DNA sequence: TGTGCCAGCAGCCCCCAAGGACTTGCCGAGCAGTACTTC.

CDR3 amino acids: CSAGLSVRDIQYF. The DNA of the CDR3 is TGCAGCGCCGGTTTGTCTGTGAGAGACATTCAGTACTTC. This chain uses TRBV29-1 with TRBJ2-4; no firm D call. There are 13 residues in the CDR3. V lost 7 bases, J lost 8 bases, and 18 bases lay in between. The germline V gene encodes CDR1 SQVTM and CDR2 ANQGSEA.

In this sample, this clone turned up a few times. V is TRBV6-1 and J is TRBJ2-7, with 7 bases matching TRBD1. This CDR3 comprises 15 residues. The junction had 7 bases not matched to a gene; V was cut back by 2 bases and J by 3 bases. Germline lookup yields CDR1 MNHNS and CDR2 SASEGT. CDR3 protein: CASSEWWQGDYEQYF. CDR3 bases: TGTGCCAGCAGTGAATGGTGGCAGGGGGACTACGAGCAGTACTTC.

This chain connects TRBV27 to TRBJ2-7, with TRBD2 matching over 7 bases. This CDR3 is 14 amino acids long. Germline CDR1 and CDR2: MNHEY and SMNVEV (reference sequence). The trim removed 5 bases at V and 3 bases at J, leaving 7 bases unmatched. The CDR3 DNA sequence: TGTGCCAGCAGTCCAAGGACTAGGCACTACGAGCAGTACTTC. As protein: CASSPRTRHYEQYF.

V and J are TRBV7-9 and TRBJ1-4; no reliable D call. The CDR3 length is 13 residues. V was pared by 1 base and J by 8 bases, with 8 bases between. Germline-derived CDR1 and CDR2 are SEHNR and FQNEAQ (reference sequence). CDR3 in amino acids: CASSLVGEEKLFF. The CDR3 DNA reads as TGTGCCAGCAGCTTAGTCGGCGAAGAAAAACTGTTTTTT.

This clone was counted a few times. The CDR3: CSVEVDSYGYTF. CDR3 DNA: TGCAGCGTTGAAGTAGACAGCTATGGCTACACCTTC. This chain uses TRBV29-1 with TRBJ1-2; weak D call: TRBD1 (5 bases). CDR3 length equals 12 residues. The V end lost 1 base, the J end lost 4 bases, and 7 bases lay between the germline ends. Germline V CDR1 and CDR2: SQVTM, ANQGSEA.

The chain links TRBV6-5 to TRBJ2-7, with TRBD1 identical over 10 bases. V lost 5 bases, J lost 2 bases, and 6 bases stayed unmatched. The CDR3 consists of 15 residues. The germline V gene has CDR1 MNHEY and CDR2 SVGAGI. In nucleotides, the CDR3 is TGTGCCAGCAGTCCGGGACAGGGGTTAACCTACGAGCAGTACTTC. It translates to CASSPGQGLTYEQYF.

The chain couples TRBV5-6 to TRBJ2-6; D gene uncertain. V shed 1 base and J shed 2 bases, with 7 bases lying between them. The V gene's germline CDR1 is SGHDT and CDR2 YYEEEE. This CDR3 spans 15 amino acids. The DNA of the CDR3 is TGTGCCAGCAGCTTGCCCGGGCCTGGGGCCAACGTCCTGACTTTC. Its protein is CASSLPGPGANVLTF.

This clone was detected a few times. This chain links TRBV5-1 with TRBJ2-7; possibly TRBD2 for D (6 bases). This CDR3 is built from 12 residues. Germline CDR1 is SGHRS and CDR2 is YFSETQ. V lost 4 bases and J lost 3, with 8 bases in between. CDR3 nucleotide sequence: TGCGCCAGCAGCCCCGGGGGCTACGAGCAGTACTTC. Amino acids: CASSPGGYEQYF.

The genes are TRBV27 and TRBJ2-3, with TRBD1 identical over 7 bases. The CDR3 runs 15 residues. Germline loops: CDR1 MNHEY, CDR2 SMNVEV (reference sequence). Unmatched junction bases numbered 5, after V lost 0 bases and J lost 5 bases. CDR3: CASSLSGAGGDTQYF. DNA for the CDR3: TGTGCCAGCAGTTTATCCGGGGCAGGGGGAGATACGCAGTATTTT.

This clone was detected only once. The genes are TRBV4-1 and TRBJ1-2; 7 nucleotides agree with TRBD1. With 6 bases clipped from V and 4 bases from J, the junction kept 11 bases outside the gene matches. This CDR3 spans 15 amino acids. Germline V CDR1 and CDR2: MGHRA, YSYEKL. The CDR3 DNA sequence: TGCGCCAGCAGAGCGGGACAGCTTGCTCCCTATGGCTACACCTTC. Its translation is CASRAGQLAPYGYTF.

This clone was observed a few times. The chain is built from TRBV14 and TRBJ1-3; no reliable D call. The germline V gene has CDR1 SGHDN and CDR2 FVKESK. The CDR3 runs to 16 residues. The V gene lost 4 bases and the J gene lost 4 bases, with 17 bases spanning the gap. CDR3 sequence reads: CASSPLGPLRGNTIYF. The CDR3 DNA follows: TGTGCCAGCAGCCCTCTAGGACCTTTGCGGGGAAACACCATATATTTT.

The J gene is TRBJ2-7, the V gene TRBV5-1; D perhaps matches TRBD2 (5 bases). Germline V CDR1 and CDR2: SGHRS, YFSETQ. Trimming took off 4 bases at V and 7 bases at J, with 15 bases between the two ends. The CDR3 has 13 residues. The CDR3 DNA follows: TGCGCCAGCAGCCCGGGGTCCTTTGGGGAGCAGTACTTC. This sequence encodes CASSPGSFGEQYF.

The chain employs TRBV9 and TRBJ1-1, with D hard to call. CDR3 length: 17 residues. Germline CDR1 SGDLS, CDR2 YYNGEE. Trimming left V 0 bases short and J 0 bases short, with 15 bases between. The CDR3 DNA follows: TGTGCCAGCAGCGTAGCATCTTCGGGCTATGTGAACACTGAAGCTTTCTTT. Amino acid sequence: CASSVASSGYVNTEAFF.

V and J are TRBV18 and TRBJ1-2; D may be TRBD1 (6 bases). The V end lost 2 bases, the J end lost 3 bases, and 16 bases lay between the germline ends. The CDR3 is made up of 16 amino acids. CDR1 and CDR2 from the germline V gene are KGHSH and LQKENI. In nucleotides, the CDR3 is TGTGCCAGCTCACCAATAGGGGGGCGTTTTGACTATGGCTACACCTTC. Protein product: CASSPIGGRFDYGYTF.

Only one count was recorded for this clone. The CDR3 protein is CAWRITGGDYGYTF. The CDR3 DNA is TGTGCCTGGAGGATAACAGGGGGTGACTATGGCTACACCTTC. The chain carries TRBV30 and TRBJ1-2; 8 nucleotides align to TRBD1. There are 14 residues in the CDR3. The trim removed 3 bases at V and 3 bases at J, leaving 6 bases unmatched. Germline V CDR1 and CDR2: GTSNPN, SVGIG (reference sequence).

The gene calls are TRBV5-4 and TRBJ2-6; D assignment may be TRBD1 or TRBD2 (5 bases each). V lost 1 base to trimming and J lost 2 bases, with 10 bases between them. Germline V lookup: CDR1 SGHNT, CDR2 YYREEE (reference sequence). CDR3 size: 16 residues. CDR3 DNA: TGTGCCAGCAGCTTGCAGGGAGTTACTGGGGCCAACGTCCTGACTTTC. It translates to CASSLQGVTGANVLTF.

The sample holds a few counts of this clone. V is TRBV27 and J is TRBJ2-3; tentatively, D is TRBD2 (6 bases). This CDR3 has 14 residues. Per germline, CDR1 MNHEY and CDR2 SMNVEV (reference sequence). Trimming took 7 bases from V and 3 from J, leaving 14 bases between them. As DNA, the CDR3 is TGTGCCAGCAAATTTGGGAGGATGACAGATACGCAGTATTTT. The encoded protein is CASKFGRMTDTQYF.

The V gene is TRBV7-6, the J gene TRBJ2-7, with 11 bases lining up with TRBD2. CDR1 is SGHVS, CDR2 FNYEAQ, per germline. This CDR3 region has 15 residues. Unmatched junction bases numbered 3, after V lost 3 bases and J lost 2 bases. DNA of the CDR3: TGTGCCAGCAGCTTGGGGACTAGCGGCACCTACGAGCAGTACTTC. Its protein product is CASSLGTSGTYEQYF.

In this sample, this clone turned up a few times. This chain joins TRBV19 and TRBJ1-2; no clear D gene. This CDR3 region has 14 residues. Per germline, CDR1 LNHDA and CDR2 SQIVND (reference sequence). The germline V and J ends were trimmed by 6 bases and 2 bases, with 13 bases remaining between them. The CDR3 coding sequence is TGTGCCAGTAGCCCCGTCAACGCGAACTATGGCTACACCTTC. It is translated as CASSPVNANYGYTF.